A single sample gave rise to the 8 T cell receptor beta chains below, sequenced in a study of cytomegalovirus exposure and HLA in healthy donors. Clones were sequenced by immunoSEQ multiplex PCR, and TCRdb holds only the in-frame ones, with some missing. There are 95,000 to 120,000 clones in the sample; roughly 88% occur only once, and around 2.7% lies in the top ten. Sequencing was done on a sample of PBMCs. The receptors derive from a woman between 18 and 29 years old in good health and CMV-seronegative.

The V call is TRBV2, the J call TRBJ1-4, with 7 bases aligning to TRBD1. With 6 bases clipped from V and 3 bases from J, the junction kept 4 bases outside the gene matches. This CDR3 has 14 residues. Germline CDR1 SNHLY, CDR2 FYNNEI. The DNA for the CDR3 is TGTGCCAGCAGAATGGGACAGCCTAATGAAAAACTGTTTTTT. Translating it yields CASRMGQPNEKLFF.

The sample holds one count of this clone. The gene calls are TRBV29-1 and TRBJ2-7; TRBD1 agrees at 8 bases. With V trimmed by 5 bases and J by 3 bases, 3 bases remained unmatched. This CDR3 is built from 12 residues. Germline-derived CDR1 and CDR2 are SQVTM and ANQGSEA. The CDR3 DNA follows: TGCAGCGTTAAAACAGGGGGCTACGAGCAGTACTTC. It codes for CSVKTGGYEQYF.

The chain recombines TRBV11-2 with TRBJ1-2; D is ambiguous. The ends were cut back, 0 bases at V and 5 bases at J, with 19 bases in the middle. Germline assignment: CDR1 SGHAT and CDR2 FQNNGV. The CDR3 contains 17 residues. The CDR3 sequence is CASSLDPSSQRVYGYTF. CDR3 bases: TGTGCCAGCAGCTTAGACCCAAGCTCCCAACGAGTATATGGCTACACCTTC.

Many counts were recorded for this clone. CDR3 DNA: TGTGCCTGGATGCGGGATAATTCACCCCTCCACTTT. This translates into CAWMRDNSPLHF. V usage is TRBV30 and J usage is TRBJ1-6; D is unclear. Deletions cut 4 bases from V and 5 bases from J, with 6 bases between. Per germline, CDR1 GTSNPN and CDR2 SVGIG (reference sequence). The CDR3 covers 12 residues.

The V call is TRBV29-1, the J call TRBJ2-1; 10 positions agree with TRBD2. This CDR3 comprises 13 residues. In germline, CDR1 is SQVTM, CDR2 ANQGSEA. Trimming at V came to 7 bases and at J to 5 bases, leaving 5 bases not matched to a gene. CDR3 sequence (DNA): TGCAGCGCCCTAGCGGGGGCCGACAATGAGCAGTTCTTC. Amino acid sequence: CSALAGADNEQFF.

The CDR3 DNA reads TGCAGCGTTGAAGAATCTTGGACAGGTTCCTACGAGCAGTACTTC. Translating it yields CSVEESWTGSYEQYF. The V gene is TRBV29-1, the J gene TRBJ2-7; 7 positions agree with TRBD1. The CDR3 loop spans 15 amino acids. The V gene's germline CDR1 is SQVTM and CDR2 ANQGSEA. With 0 bases clipped from V and 1 base from J, the junction kept 6 bases outside the gene matches.

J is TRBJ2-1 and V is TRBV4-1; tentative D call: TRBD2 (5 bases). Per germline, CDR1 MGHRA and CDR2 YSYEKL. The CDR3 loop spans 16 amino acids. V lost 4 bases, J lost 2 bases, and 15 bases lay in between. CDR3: CASSLAPRGTYNEQFF. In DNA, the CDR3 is TGCGCCAGCAGCCTGGCCCCTCGGGGAACCTACAATGAGCAGTTCTTC.

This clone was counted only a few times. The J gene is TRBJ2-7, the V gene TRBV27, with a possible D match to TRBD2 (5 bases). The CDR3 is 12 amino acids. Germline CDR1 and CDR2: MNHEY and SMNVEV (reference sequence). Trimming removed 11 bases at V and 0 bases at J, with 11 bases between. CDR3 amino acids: CASLGSSYEQYF. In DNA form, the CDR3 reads TGTGCCTCCCTGGGGAGCTCCTACGAGCAGTACTTC.